The 30 T cell receptor beta chains given below trace back to one sample, sequenced in a study of blood T cell repertoires in COVID-19 (dated by TCRdb to 2018 to 2020). Libraries were made using the immunoSEQ multiplex PCR assay. The table comes from immuneACCESS by way of TCRdb, which keeps in-frame sequences with V and J called. Part of the clones is missing from these tables; in studies checked, under half for an unresolved V gene and the rest for unknown reasons. Here the sample has about 97,000 clones; about nine tenths occur a single time. The ten largest clones represent around 5% of the sample. Sequencing was performed on peripheral blood. The receptors derive from a woman aged 45 to 65 with COVID-19, enrolled during active disease.

This sequence joins TRBV28 and TRBJ2-4, with D uncertain. The CDR3 covers 13 residues. V dropped 6 bases and J dropped 6 bases, with 12 bases sitting between them. Germline CDR1 and CDR2: MDHEN and SYDVKM. CDR3 amino acids: CASSLGSVNIQYF. In DNA, the CDR3 is TGTGCCAGCAGCCTCGGTAGTGTAAACATTCAGTACTTC.

This clone was detected only once. This chain connects TRBV5-8 to TRBJ1-4; 7 nucleotides line up with TRBD1. CDR3 length: 15 amino acids. The V segment lost 4 bases and the J segment 4 bases; nucleotides outside the gene matches: 7. Germline V gene data show CDR1 as SGHTS and CDR2 as YDEGEE. The CDR3 bases are TGTGCCAGCAGCGACCGACAGGGCATTAATGAAAAACTGTTTTTT. Its translation is CASSDRQGINEKLFF.

The chain is built from TRBV11-1 and TRBJ2-3; TRBD1 is a possible D gene (7 bases). Germline-derived CDR1 and CDR2 are SGHAT and FQDESV (reference sequence). The CDR3 is made up of 14 amino acids. Trimming left V 3 bases short and J 6 bases short, with 13 bases between. In nucleotides, the CDR3 is TGTGCCAGCAGCTTCAGACAGGGAGGTGATACGCAGTATTTT. Translated, it gives CASSFRQGGDTQYF.

The V and J genes are TRBV28 and TRBJ2-5; D might be TRBD1 (6 bases). The V end was cut by 2 bases, the J end by 5 bases, with 12 bases between. CDR1 is MDHEN and CDR2 is SYDVKM in the germline V gene. The CDR3 length is 14 residues. The CDR3 sequence: CASSLGRGRETQYF. CDR3 in DNA: TGTGCCAGCAGTTTAGGCAGGGGAAGGGAGACCCAGTACTTC.

V and J are TRBV10-3 and TRBJ2-5; D is undetermined. Trimming left V 10 bases short and J 5 bases short, with 8 bases between. The CDR3 runs 10 residues. Looked up from germline, CDR1 is ENHRY and CDR2 is SYGVKD. CDR3 nucleotides: TGTGCCACCCCACGGGAGACCCAGTACTTC. Amino acids: CATPRETQYF.

V and J are TRBV11-2 and TRBJ2-5, with a tentative D call TRBD2 (5 bases). V lost 5 bases and J lost 1, with 8 bases in between. Germline CDR1 reads SGHAT; CDR2 reads FQNNGV. The CDR3 covers 13 residues. CDR3 residues: CASSRGTQETQYF. Written as DNA, the CDR3 is TGTGCCAGCAGCCGGGGTACCCAAGAGACCCAGTACTTC.

This clone came up a few times. V usage is TRBV6-5 and J usage is TRBJ2-7; 8 positions agree with TRBD1. Germline CDR1 reads MNHEY; CDR2 reads SVGAGI. J was trimmed by 0 bases and V by 9 bases; bases with no gene match: 1. The length of the CDR3 is 12 residues. CDR3 DNA: TGTGCCAGTGGGACAGGCTCCTACGAGCAGTACTTC. Translation gives CASGTGSYEQYF.

The J gene is TRBJ2-1, the V gene TRBV5-1, with a possible D match to TRBD2 (6 bases). The V and J ends lost 4 bases and 6 bases respectively, with 14 bases between them. In germline, CDR1 is SGHRS, CDR2 YFSETQ. The CDR3 contains 14 residues. The CDR3 loop reads CASSRLDGFNEQFF. The DNA for the CDR3 is TGCGCCAGCAGCAGACTAGATGGTTTCAATGAGCAGTTCTTC.

The V call is TRBV19, the J call TRBJ1-1; D ambiguous. Germline lookup yields CDR1 LNHDA and CDR2 SQIVND (reference sequence). Trimming took off 5 bases at V and 6 bases at J, with 16 bases between the two ends. CDR3 size: 14 residues. The CDR3 DNA follows: TGTGCCAGTAGTGAGACGGGGTTTTTGGCTGAAGCTTTCTTT. This sequence encodes CASSETGFLAEAFF.

This clone was seen once. This sequence joins TRBV10-3 and TRBJ1-2; D is ambiguous. The CDR3 length is 15 residues. V was trimmed by 3 bases and J by 0 bases, leaving 11 bases between them. Germline V gene lookup returns CDR1 ENHRY and CDR2 SYGVKD. The CDR3: CAISDAGLANYGYTF. CDR3 sequence (DNA): TGTGCCATCAGTGATGCCGGCCTAGCTAACTATGGCTACACCTTC.

The V and J genes are TRBV9 and TRBJ2-1; 7 bases align to TRBD1. The germline CDR1 and CDR2 sequences are SGDLS and YYNGEE. V gave up 3 bases and J gave up 0 bases; unmatched junction bases: 9. The CDR3 is 17 amino acids. The CDR3 loop is CASSDPSTGSSYNEQFF. The DNA of the CDR3 is TGTGCCAGCAGCGACCCCTCGACAGGGAGCTCCTACAATGAGCAGTTCTTC.

This chain links TRBV6-5 with TRBJ1-4, with 9 nucleotides matching TRBD1. V gave up 2 bases and J gave up 8 bases; unmatched junction bases: 6. CDR3 length equals 15 residues. Germline CDR1 MNHEY, CDR2 SVGAGI. The CDR3: CASSYTTGGDEKLFF. As DNA, the CDR3 is TGTGCCAGCAGTTACACGACAGGGGGGGACGAAAAACTGTTTTTT.

The J gene is TRBJ1-1, the V gene TRBV11-2, with D possibly TRBD1 on 5 matching bases. Germline V lookup: CDR1 SGHAT, CDR2 FQNNGV. V gave up 5 bases and J gave up 1 base, with 17 bases separating them. This CDR3 spans 16 amino acids. This chain's CDR3 is CASSDHRSGSNTEAFF. The CDR3 DNA reads TGTGCCAGCAGCGACCACAGGTCTGGATCGAACACTGAAGCTTTCTTT.

In this sample, this clone turned up a few times. This chain joins TRBV19 and TRBJ1-1; no firm D call. The CDR3 contains 13 residues. From germline, CDR1 is LNHDA and CDR2 SQIVND (reference sequence). V lost 4 bases and J 5 bases, leaving 11 bases between the germline ends. CDR3 protein: CASSTHSGTEAFF. The CDR3, as DNA: TGTGCCAGTAGTACCCACAGTGGGACTGAAGCTTTCTTT.

The chain uses TRBV14 and TRBJ1-3, with D uncertain. The CDR3 sequence is 13 residues long. The germline V and J ends were trimmed by 2 bases and 5 bases, with 7 bases remaining between them. Germline-derived CDR1 and CDR2 are SGHDN and FVKESK. CDR3 region: CASSQIYRNTIYF. For the CDR3, the DNA is TGTGCCAGCAGCCAAATCTACCGAAACACCATATATTTT.

The genes are TRBV11-1 and TRBJ2-3; 8 nucleotides align to TRBD2. This CDR3 has 14 residues. V lost 10 bases, J lost 0 bases, and 6 bases stayed unmatched. The germline CDR1 and CDR2 sequences are SGHAT and FQDESV (reference sequence). CDR3 residues: CAINSGDSTDTQYF. CDR3 bases: TGTGCCATCAATAGCGGGGACAGCACAGATACGCAGTATTTT.

The J gene is TRBJ1-1, the V gene TRBV7-3; D not resolved. Germline V CDR1 and CDR2: SGHTA, FQGTGA. Deletions cut 5 bases from V and 1 base from J, with 14 bases between. The CDR3 contains 15 residues. The CDR3 reads CASSRSGGSNTEAFF. CDR3 nucleotides: TGTGCCAGCAGCCGCAGCGGAGGGTCGAACACTGAAGCTTTCTTT.

This clone turned up a few times. This chain uses TRBV7-9 with TRBJ2-1; D gene uncertain. Deletions cut 1 base from V and 5 bases from J, with 9 bases between. The CDR3 has 14 amino acids. Per germline, CDR1 SEHNR and CDR2 FQNEAQ (reference sequence). In nucleotides, the CDR3 is TGTGCCAGCAGCTTAGGGGCCGCCGACAATGAGCAGTTCTTC. Translating it yields CASSLGAADNEQFF.

The sample holds many counts of this clone. The chain recombines TRBV7-9 with TRBJ1-2, with TRBD1 identical over 7 bases. This CDR3 is built from 13 residues. Germline V gives CDR1 SEHNR, CDR2 FQNEAQ (reference sequence). V shed 5 bases, J shed 7 bases, and the junction held 7 bases outside the gene matches. The CDR3 is CASSHRGSVGYTF. In DNA, the CDR3 is TGTGCCAGCAGCCACAGGGGCTCGGTTGGCTACACCTTC.

The chain has TRBV28 and TRBJ1-1; D call uncertain. Per the germline V gene, CDR1 is MDHEN and CDR2 is SYDVKM. Trimming removed 5 bases from V and 6 bases from J, with 10 bases in between. The CDR3 is 12 amino acids. The CDR3 DNA reads TGTGCCAGCAGTCCCATCTATTCTGAAGCTTTCTTT. It translates to CASSPIYSEAFF.

The V and J genes are TRBV5-1 and TRBJ2-3; D is uncertain. The V gene's germline CDR1 is SGHRS and CDR2 YFSETQ. The V end lost 0 bases, the J end lost 2 bases, and 7 bases lay between the germline ends. CDR3 length: 14 amino acids. The CDR3 protein is CASSLDVHTDTQYF. In nucleotides, the CDR3 is TGCGCCAGCAGCTTGGATGTTCACACAGATACGCAGTATTTT. Full variable domain (rest looked up from reference TRBV5-1 and TRBJ2-3): KAGVTQTPRYLIKTRGQQVTLSCSPISGHRSVSWYQQTPGQGLQFLFEYFSETQRNKGNFPGRFSGRQFSNSRSEMNVSTLELGDSALYLCASSLDVHTDTQYFGPGTRLTVL.

On this clone: Distinct nucleotide sequences in the sample also encode this CDR3. CDR3 protein: CASSLGGQGNEKLFF. CDR3 nucleotides: TGCGCCAGCAGCTTGGGGGGACAGGGTAATGAAAAACTGTTTTTT. The chain joins TRBV5-1 to TRBJ1-4; 9 bases are shared with TRBD1. Germline V gene sequence: CDR1 SGHRS, CDR2 YFSETQ. V lost 0 bases, J lost 4 bases, and 1 base stayed unmatched. This CDR3 has 15 amino acids.

The rearrangement uses TRBV6-6 and TRBJ1-4; 9 bases map to TRBD1. CDR3 size: 18 residues. With 5 bases clipped from V and 0 bases from J, the junction kept 10 bases outside the gene matches. CDR1 is MNHNY and CDR2 is SVGAGI in the germline V gene (reference sequence). The CDR3 DNA is TGTGCCAGCAGTCCACGGACAGGGGCGCATGCAACTAATGAAAAACTGTTTTTT. It yields the protein CASSPRTGAHATNEKLFF.

The chain employs TRBV6-5 and TRBJ1-1, with 7 bases fitting TRBD1. Looked up from germline, CDR1 is MNHEY and CDR2 is SVGAGI. The CDR3 totals 16 residues. V lost 0 bases to trimming and J lost 3 bases; unmatched junction nucleotides: 7. CDR3 in DNA: TGTGCCAGCAGTTACTCGAAAGGGGGCGCCTACACTGAAGCTTTCTTT. It is translated as CASSYSKGGAYTEAFF.

The rearrangement joins TRBV30 to TRBJ1-2; D is unresolved. This CDR3 contains 13 residues. V lost 5 bases and J 4 bases, leaving 14 bases between the germline ends. In germline, CDR1 is GTSNPN, CDR2 SVGIG (reference sequence). CDR3 loop: CAWGPMALYGYTF. The CDR3 coding sequence is TGTGCCTGGGGTCCCATGGCCCTCTATGGCTACACCTTC.

This chain connects TRBV6-7 to TRBJ1-1; D uncertain. TRBV6-7 belongs to the ORF category, with a function that is uncertain. The V and J ends lost 6 bases and 7 bases respectively, with 12 bases between them. There are 12 residues in the CDR3. The DNA of the CDR3 is TGTGCCAGCAGCCCTACCCCGTATGAAGCTTTCTTT. Protein product: CASSPTPYEAFF.

The J gene is TRBJ2-5, the V gene TRBV5-8; tentatively, D is TRBD1 (5 bases). Per the germline V gene, CDR1 is SGHTS and CDR2 is YDEGEE. V was pared by 4 bases and J by 3 bases, with 10 bases between. The length of the CDR3 is 13 residues. CDR3: CASSPDRKETQYF. The CDR3 nucleotides read TGTGCCAGCAGCCCTGACAGAAAAGAGACCCAGTACTTC.

This clone was recorded only once. The chain couples TRBV3-1 (or the pseudogene TRBV3-2) to TRBJ2-4; no clear D. This CDR3 has 16 amino acids. Germline V lookup: CDR1 LGHDT, CDR2 YNNKEL (reference sequence). V shed 2 bases and J shed 0 bases, with 11 bases lying between them. The CDR3 protein is CASSQTYELAKNIQYF. The CDR3 nucleotides read TGTGCCAGCAGCCAAACCTACGAACTAGCCAAAAACATTCAGTACTTC.

The CDR3 sequence is CASGGGYEQYF. In DNA form, the CDR3 reads TGTGCCAGCGGGGGGGGGTACGAGCAGTACTTC. The chain employs TRBV2 and TRBJ2-7, with 7 bases matching TRBD2. CDR3 length equals 11 residues. The V gene end was trimmed by 8 bases and the J gene end by 4 bases; junction bases not matched to a gene: 2. The germline V gene encodes CDR1 SNHLY and CDR2 FYNNEI.

This chain links TRBV6-5 with TRBJ2-1; no clear D. Per germline, CDR1 MNHEY and CDR2 SVGAGI. V lost 6 bases, J lost 5 bases, and 11 bases lay in between. The CDR3 is made up of 13 amino acids. The CDR3 loop reads CASRYRSDNEQFF. The CDR3 region has the DNA TGTGCCAGCAGGTATCGAAGCGACAATGAGCAGTTCTTC.